The clone carrying this T cell receptor beta chain has only a few counts. Antigen unknown. These data come from a study of beta chain features in type 1 diabetes. The wider study: Across every sample, 100 million to 130 million sorted cells were examined in total. Broader study findings: Within each of all four CD4+ subsets, Type 1 diabetes patients had TCRB CDR3s that were moderately but significantly shorter. Shorter templates might be favored by PCR, equally in patients and controls.

Per the germline V gene, CDR1 is SGHRS and CDR2 is YFSETQ. V lost 7 bases and J lost 3, with 10 bases in between. The CDR3 covers 12 residues. The entirety of the isolated RNA underwent reverse transcription, so expressed TCRB transcripts were sequenced. Roughly 960,000 reads were obtained per stem cell-like memory T cell sample on average. TCRdb's copy holds only in-frame clones and misses some; the assay was immunoSEQ multiplex PCR. The table includes tens of thousands of clones, about three fifths detected once. The clonotype originates from a man aged 18 to 30 with type 1 diabetes. The rearrangement joins TRBV5-1 to TRBJ1-1; no clear D gene. Sequenced input: stem cell memory CD4+ T cells from blood. CDR3 amino acids: CASAERDTEAFF. In DNA, the CDR3 is TGCGCCAGCGCCGAGAGGGACACTGAAGCTTTCTTT.